The next 29 T cell receptor beta chains were all read from a single sample in a study of blood T cells in healthy people across ages. PCR was performed a second time for 7 to 11 cycles using a sample-barcoded 5' primer and a J-beta primer mix. TCRdb redid the calling of the 5' RACE reads with MiXCR, one entry per CDR3 protein. The sample has approximately 1,700,000 distinct CDR3 sequences, approximately 39% seen once; the top ten hold 23%. The sequencing input was blood. The receptors derive from a human donor in good health.

The chain employs TRBV20-1 and TRBJ1-1; a weak D match, TRBD1 (5 bases). Looked up from germline, CDR1 is DFQATT and CDR2 is SNEGSKA (reference sequence). Between the trimmed V and J ends, which lost 4 bases and 0 bases, there was a span of 12 bases. This CDR3 has 14 residues. This CDR3 reads CSATPRDMNTEAFF. DNA for the CDR3: TGCAGTGCTACGCCCAGGGATATGAACACTGAAGCTTTCTTT.

The chain carries TRBV7-6 and TRBJ1-6, with no clear D. The CDR3 loop spans 17 amino acids. Germline CDR1 is SGHVS and CDR2 is FNYEAQ. V lost 0 bases, J lost 7 bases, and 16 bases lay in between. CDR3 coding DNA: TGTGCCAGCAGCTTAGCTTACGGACGCCACGGGAATTCACCCCTCCACTTT. Translation: CASSLAYGRHGNSPLHF.

This chain links TRBV29-1 with TRBJ1-4; D uncertain. The CDR3 has 13 amino acids. CDR1 is SQVTM, CDR2 ANQGSEA, per germline. Trimming took off 1 base at V and 8 bases at J, with 11 bases between the two ends. This CDR3 is CSVEGIGREKLFF. The CDR3 DNA follows: TGCAGCGTTGAAGGGATAGGAAGGGAAAAACTGTTTTTT.

In the case of this clonotype: A junction boundary mismatches the germline segment, possibly from a read error. The chain joins TRBV12-3 or TRBV12-4 to TRBJ2-1; D is perhaps TRBD2 (7 bases). The CDR3 totals 18 residues. DNA for the CDR3: TGTGCCAGCAGGGGGGTAGGGGGGGGCCGCAGCTCCCACAATGAGCAGTTCTTC. This encodes CASRGVGGGRSSHNEQFF.

The sample holds a few counts of this clonotype. The rearrangement links TRBV29-1 to TRBJ2-1, with D unresolved. The CDR3 is 13 amino acids. Trimming left V 2 bases short and J 13 bases short, with 18 bases between. CDR1 is SQVTM and CDR2 is ANQGSEA in the germline V gene. Here the CDR3 DNA reads TGCAGCGTTGAATTGGGTCCGACACCGATTCAGTTCTTC. This codes for CSVELGPTPIQFF.

The rearrangement links TRBV29-1 to TRBJ1-1, with 7 positions matching TRBD1. CDR1 is SQVTM and CDR2 is ANQGSEA in the germline V gene. The CDR3 has 13 residues. V lost 8 bases, J lost 0 bases, and 6 bases stayed unmatched. The CDR3: CSSSGTVNTEAFF. The CDR3 nucleotides read TGCAGCTCTTCCGGGACAGTGAACACTGAAGCTTTCTTT. Full variable domain (remainder filled in from reference TRBV29-1 and TRBJ1-1): SAVISQKPSRDICQRGTSLTIQCQVDSQVTMMFWYRQQPGQSLTLIATANQGSEATYESGFVIDKFPISRPNLTFSTLTVSNMSPEDSSIYLCSSSGTVNTEAFFGQGTRLTVV.

This clonotype was observed a handful of times. The chain uses TRBV28 and TRBJ2-1, with 12 bases matching TRBD2. The V gene end was trimmed by 5 bases and the J gene end by 4 bases; junction bases not matched to a gene: 6. This CDR3 comprises 16 residues. The V gene's germline CDR1 is MDHEN and CDR2 SYDVKM. The CDR3 sequence: CASSQTSGGPYNEQFF. For the CDR3, the DNA is TGTGCCAGCAGTCAAACTAGCGGGGGGCCGTACAATGAGCAGTTCTTC.

This chain links TRBV10-3 with TRBJ1-1; D possibly corresponds to TRBD1 (5 bases). The germline gives CDR1 ENHRY, CDR2 SYGVKD. Trimming took 6 bases from V and 7 from J, leaving 18 bases between them. CDR3 size: 14 residues. CDR3 nucleotides: TGTGCCATCAGCGTTAGAAGGGAGGGGAATGAAGCTTTCTTT. Translation: CAISVRREGNEAFF.

The chain combines TRBV6-5 with TRBJ2-4; D possibly matches TRBD1 or TRBD2 (5 bases each). The CDR3 loop spans 14 amino acids. CDR1 and CDR2 from the germline V gene are MNHEY and SVGAGI. V was pared by 6 bases and J by 3 bases, with 12 bases between. The CDR3 DNA reads as TGTGCCAGCAGCACCCGGGGCAGCAAAAACATTCAGTACTTC. It encodes CASSTRGSKNIQYF.

This chain connects TRBV11-2 to TRBJ2-4; D gene uncertain. The V end lost 5 bases, the J end lost 0 bases, and 11 bases lay between the germline ends. Germline CDR1 is SGHAT and CDR2 is FQNNGV. The CDR3 runs 15 residues. CDR3 in amino acids: CASSRLELAKNIQYF. Written as DNA, the CDR3 is TGTGCCAGCAGCAGACTGGAACTAGCCAAAAACATTCAGTACTTC. Complete variable domain (other parts from reference TRBV11-2 and TRBJ2-4): EAGVAQSPRYKIIEKRQSVAFWCNPISGHATLYWYQQILGQGPKLLIQFQNNGVVDDSQLPKDRFSAERLKGVDSTLKIQPAKLEDSAVYLCASSRLELAKNIQYFGAGTRLSVL.

This sequence joins TRBV6-2 or TRBV6-3 and TRBJ1-2; D gene uncertain. CDR1 and CDR2 (germline): MNHEY, SVGEGT. The CDR3 has 14 amino acids. Trimming took 6 bases from V and 2 from J, leaving 13 bases between them. Written as DNA, the CDR3 is TGTGCCAGCAGCTATCGGACGGTCAACTATGGCTACACCTTC. Its protein is CASSYRTVNYGYTF.

About this clonotype: A much larger clone lies one base from this, so it may be a read error. This chain uses TRBV27 with TRBJ2-7; D remains ambiguous. Germline CDR1 is MNHEY and CDR2 is SMNVEV (reference sequence). This CDR3 has 14 amino acids. The CDR3 sequence: CARSFGRFGYEQYF. The CDR3 bases are TGTGCCCGCAGTTTCGGAAGGTTCGGCTACGAGCAGTACTTC.

V and J are TRBV15 and TRBJ1-4; D not certain. The CDR3 sequence is 15 residues long. The ends were cut back, 0 bases at V and 2 bases at J, with 7 bases in the middle. Per germline, CDR1 LNHNV and CDR2 YYDKDF (reference sequence). The CDR3 nucleotides read TGTGCCACCAGCAGAGATACCGGCACTAATGAAAAACTGTTTTTT. It yields the protein CATSRDTGTNEKLFF.

This clonotype was observed a few times. The chain is built from TRBV20-1 and TRBJ2-5, with TRBD2 matching 9 bases. V was pared by 1 base and J by 2 bases, with 5 bases of the junction left unmatched. Germline CDR1 DFQATT, CDR2 SNEGSKA (reference sequence). CDR3 length: 15 residues. The CDR3 nucleotides read TGCAGTGCTAGAGCCATAGCGGGGGCACAAGAGACCCAGTACTTC. Its protein is CSARAIAGAQETQYF.

The genes are TRBV6-2 or TRBV6-3 and TRBJ2-7; weak D call: TRBD1 (6 bases). The CDR3 runs 15 residues. The V gene lost 4 bases and the J gene lost 1 base, with 14 bases spanning the gap. Germline assignment: CDR1 MNHEY and CDR2 SVGEGT. This CDR3 is CASSFLTGISYEQYF. Written as DNA, the CDR3 is TGTGCCAGCAGTTTCTTGACAGGAATATCCTACGAGCAGTACTTC.

This clonotype has only a few counts. The genes are TRBV5-1 and TRBJ2-3; D is ambiguous. The CDR3 contains 13 residues. Trimming shortened V by 4 bases and J by 5 bases, and 11 bases separated the two germline ends. The germline V gene has CDR1 SGHRS and CDR2 YFSETQ. CDR3 region: CASSLGFEDTQYF. DNA for the CDR3: TGCGCCAGCAGCCTCGGATTCGAAGATACGCAGTATTTT.

The J gene is TRBJ1-5, the V gene TRBV28; 9 nucleotides agree with TRBD1. Germline CDR1 and CDR2: MDHEN and SYDVKM. Losses at the gene ends were 6 bases for V and 6 bases for J; bases not matched to a gene: 6. The length of the CDR3 is 14 residues. CDR3 bases: TGTGCCAGCAGGGCCGGGACAGGGCTTCAGCCCCAGCATTTT. Translated, it gives CASRAGTGLQPQHF.

This clonotype has more than one count but fewer than ten. The chain uses TRBV6-5 and TRBJ2-1; D gene uncertain. The germline gives CDR1 MNHEY, CDR2 SVGAGI. The CDR3 totals 16 residues. Trimming stripped 0 bases from V and 2 bases from J, with 11 bases between. The CDR3 spells CASSYSVGETYNEQFF. In DNA form, the CDR3 reads TGTGCCAGCAGTTACTCGGTAGGTGAGACCTACAATGAGCAGTTCTTC.

This chain uses TRBV15 with TRBJ2-4, with 7 nucleotides matching TRBD1. The J call is in doubt because the DNA end fits TRBJ2-5 better. From germline, CDR1 is LNHNV and CDR2 YYDKDF (reference sequence). There are 16 residues in the CDR3. The CDR3 sequence: CATSRERGLRRETQYF. As DNA, the CDR3 is TGTGCCACCAGCAGAGAGAGGGGGCTGAGGAGAGAGACCCAGTACTTC.

V and J are TRBV5-8 and TRBJ2-7; D remains ambiguous. The CDR3 totals 14 residues. V lost 0 bases, J lost 3 bases, and 10 bases lay in between. Germline CDR1 is SGHTS and CDR2 is YDEGEE. CDR3 region: CASSLAATYYEQYF. CDR3 bases: TGTGCCAGCAGCTTGGCGGCGACCTACTACGAGCAGTACTTC.

This clonotype was detected ten times or more. A read error may be the cause here, since a much bigger clone is one base away. V is TRBV20-1 and J is TRBJ1-2, with 8 bases fitting TRBD1. This CDR3 region has 14 residues. Germline CDR1 is DFQATT and CDR2 is SNEGSKA (reference sequence). V shed 5 bases, J shed 6 bases, and the junction held 11 bases outside the gene matches. CDR3 bases: TGCAGTGCTGACCCCGGGACAGGCCGGGATGGCTACACCTTC. Encoded protein: CSADPGTGRDGYTF.

The chain combines TRBV6-2 or TRBV6-3 with TRBJ2-1, with 8 bases identical to TRBD2. With V trimmed by 11 bases and J by 0 bases, 24 bases remained unmatched. The germline CDR1 and CDR2 sequences are MNHEY and SVGEGT. The CDR3 loop spans 20 amino acids. CDR3 protein: CACTPLGGASPQSSYNEQFF. The CDR3 region has the DNA TGTGCCTGCACGCCCCTCGGGGGGGCAAGCCCCCAGAGCTCCTACAATGAGCAGTTCTTC.

The chain is built from TRBV4-3 and TRBJ2-7, with 13 bases aligning to TRBD2. V dropped 4 bases and J dropped 3; count of bases not matched to a gene: 6. CDR1 and CDR2 from the germline V gene are LGHNA and YSLEER. The length of the CDR3 is 16 residues. CDR3 amino acids: CASSPGLAGTLYEQYF. The CDR3 DNA is TGCGCCAGCAGCCCGGGACTAGCGGGGACCCTCTACGAGCAGTACTTC.

This clonotype showed up just a few times. The genes are TRBV29-1 and TRBJ2-1; the D is unclear. V was shortened by 6 bases and J by 7 bases, with 19 bases between the two germline ends. Germline CDR1 and CDR2: SQVTM and ANQGSEA. The CDR3 runs 14 residues. The CDR3 sequence is CSVAFRLLGNEQFF. CDR3 DNA: TGCAGCGTCGCATTTCGGCTCCTGGGAAATGAGCAGTTCTTC.

The chain joins TRBV2 to TRBJ2-3; 10 positions match TRBD2. Unmatched junction bases numbered 12, after V lost 3 bases and J lost 3 bases. Per germline, CDR1 SNHLY and CDR2 FYNNEI. CDR3 length: 18 amino acids. CDR3 sequence (DNA): TGTGCCAGCAGTGAGTCTAGCGGGGGCATACGGCAAACAGATACGCAGTATTTT. Translated: CASSESSGGIRQTDTQYF.

The CDR3, as DNA: TGTGCCAGCAGGCGGGACGGAACTAATGAAAAACTGTTTTTT. It is translated as CASRRDGTNEKLFF. The gene calls are TRBV6-5 and TRBJ1-4; a weak D match, TRBD1 (5 bases). This CDR3 region has 14 residues. The germline V and J ends were trimmed by 6 bases and 1 base, with 9 bases remaining between them. Germline V gene sequence: CDR1 MNHEY, CDR2 SVGAGI.

V gene TRBV29-1 combines with J gene TRBJ2-5; possibly TRBD2 for D (6 bases). The germline CDR1 and CDR2 sequences are SQVTM and ANQGSEA. CDR3 length: 14 amino acids. V dropped 3 bases and J dropped 1 base, with 12 bases sitting between them. The CDR3 region has the DNA TGCAGCGTTGATCGGGAGAACGTCCAAGAGACCCAGTACTTC. Protein product: CSVDRENVQETQYF.

The chain uses TRBV10-3 and TRBJ1-5, with D maybe TRBD1 (6 bases). The CDR3 totals 16 residues. CDR1 is ENHRY, CDR2 SYGVKD, per germline. The ends were cut back, 0 bases at V and 7 bases at J, with 16 bases in the middle. Here the CDR3 DNA reads TGTGCCATCAGTGAGTCTGGGGGCAGGGATTACCAGCCCCAGCATTTT. It translates to CAISESGGRDYQPQHF.

V is TRBV9 and J is TRBJ1-4; D call uncertain. The CDR3 is 16 residues long. V was trimmed by 4 bases and J by 8 bases, leaving 21 bases between them. Germline V lookup: CDR1 SGDLS, CDR2 YYNGEE. In nucleotides, the CDR3 is TGTGCCAGCAGCCAAGGGCTAGCCTATGATGGAGAAAAACTGTTTTTT. It is translated as CASSQGLAYDGEKLFF.